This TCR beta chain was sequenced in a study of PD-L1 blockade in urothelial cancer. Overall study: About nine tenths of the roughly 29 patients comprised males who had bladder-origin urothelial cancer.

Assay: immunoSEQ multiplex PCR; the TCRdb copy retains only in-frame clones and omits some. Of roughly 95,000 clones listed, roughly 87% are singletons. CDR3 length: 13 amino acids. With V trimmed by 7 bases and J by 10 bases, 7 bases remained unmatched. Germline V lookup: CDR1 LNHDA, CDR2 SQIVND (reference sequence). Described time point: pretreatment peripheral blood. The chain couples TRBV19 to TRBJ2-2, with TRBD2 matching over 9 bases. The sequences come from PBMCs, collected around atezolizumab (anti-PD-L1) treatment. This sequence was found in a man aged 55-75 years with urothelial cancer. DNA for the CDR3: TGTGCCAGTAAGCGGGGGGATGGAGCGGAGCTGTTTTTT. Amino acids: CASKRGDGAELFF.